This record looks at one T cell receptor beta chain sequence and its context. Only a few counts were recorded for this clonotype. Its cognate antigen has yet to be identified. Base qualities were left out, and no much larger clone turns up one base away. Only healthy Caucasian donors were included. Three pairs of female monozygotic twins, all aged about 18 to 29 years, made up the twin cohort. The RNA used for TCR libraries was isolated from peripheral blood mononuclear cells. Receptors were amplified or captured by 5' RACE. The sequencer was an Illumina HiSeq 2000. Template switching added a universal primer binding site, and the final cDNA carried a unique molecular identifier that allowed TCR cDNA molecules to be counted accurately. Specific primers in the conserved constant-segment region were used to synthesize first-strand cDNA for TCR alpha and beta chains. To control for contamination, every cDNA library carried two barcodes: a SMART-Mk sample barcode plus Illumina barcodes. TruSeq adapter sequences, together with Illumina sample barcodes, were added in two successive PCR steps. Sequencing of the TCR alpha and beta cDNA libraries was done on the Illumina HiSeq platform using custom primers. As for the authors' bioinformatics: MiGEC was used to process raw reads and extract unique molecular identifiers, and MiXCR was used to find CDR3 positions. For each individual, recombination models were inferred using an EM algorithm with the repgenHMM and IGoR tools. The tcR package in R was used for shared clonotype analysis, with sharing normalized by the product of cloneset sizes. Out-of-frame nonproductive sequences were analyzed to study raw recombination free of thymic and clonal selection effects. The public reads were reanalyzed by TCRdb: fastp trimming at Q25, MiXCR alignment, in-frame beta chains only. Every distinct CDR3 protein forms one entry, paired with its most common genes and DNA. The V and J calls here are based on TCRdb, not the publication. The sample contains fewer than 800,000 distinct CDR3 sequences, roughly 7.2% of them found a single time. 1.5% to 2% of the sample belongs to the ten largest clones.

This sample was taken from a study of identical twins (dated by TCRdb to 2016 to 2018). For context, the study as a whole: To test whether fetal clonotypes persist, the study used deep sequencing on TCR alpha and beta repertoires from monozygotic twins, unrelated adults of various ages, and cord blood. Replicate twin experiments were performed at different times using different library preparation protocols to rule out contamination. What the authors observed across the whole study: Because the same donors could not be followed over many years, the conclusions depended on cross-sectional statistical analysis. Compared with coincidental sharing between unrelated individuals, out-of-frame TCR alpha sequences shared between twins showed an excess of sequences with low generation probability. Abundant cord blood beta clonotypes had fewer insertions, young adult naive repertoires showed a similar but weaker trend, and memory repertoires showed no such trend. In monozygotic twins, recombination models systematically underestimated out-of-frame TCR alpha sharing, but the models matched the sharing seen between unrelated individuals. Zero-insertion analyses could be partly confounded by invariant T cells such as MAIT and iNKT, though diverse VJ usage argued against such confounding for most clonotypes. The excess sharing between twins in beta out-of-frame sequences was weaker because fewer shared sequences reduced the signal-to-noise ratio.

This sample also belongs to another study, concerning yellow fever vaccine responses in identical twins. Per that second paper: The authors reported that the T cell response to vaccination in identical twins appeared partly convergent and partly personalized. In identical twins, the study followed T cell clones that responded to the vaccine with precision.

This receptor was identified in a woman younger than 35 in good health. Sequencing was done on a sample of PBMCs.

CDR3 protein: CASSLAPASNQETQYF. In nucleotide form, the sequence is TGTGCCAGCAGCTTAGCGCCGGCTAGCAATCAGGAGACCCAGTACTTC. The rearrangement combines TRBV7-9 with TRBJ2-5, with TRBD2 perhaps the D gene, on 5 matching bases. The CDR3 spans 16 residues, from the cysteine through the phenylalanine. Here the CDR3 DNA is all that survives: 48 bases in frame from base 1. Via the germline V gene (reference sequence), CDR1 is SEHNR and CDR2 FQNEAQ. A distance of 16 bases separates the germline ends of V and J, which lose 0 bases and 5 bases respectively.